A single sample gave rise to the 22 T cell receptor beta chains below, sequenced in a study of blood T cell repertoires in COVID-19. The method was immunoSEQ multiplex PCR; TCRdb's version includes in-frame clones alone and lacks a portion of them. The profile shows just over 350,000 clones, about 88% of them singletons. Specimen: peripheral blood. The receptors were gathered from a woman between 55 and 75 years old with COVID-19, enrolled during active disease.

The chain is built from TRBV7-9 and TRBJ1-2; D call uncertain. V was clipped by 3 bases and J by 6 bases, with 11 bases between them. Per the germline V gene, CDR1 is SEHNR and CDR2 is FQNEAQ (reference sequence). The CDR3 runs to 13 residues. In DNA, the CDR3 is TGTGCCAGCAGCTTCGGGGTTCCCCATGGCTACACCTTC. As protein: CASSFGVPHGYTF.

The V call is TRBV12-5, the J call TRBJ2-2; maybe TRBD2 (6 bases). This CDR3 is 16 amino acids long. CDR1 LGHNT and CDR2 FRNRAP come from the germline V gene. V lost 0 bases to trimming and J lost 6 bases, with 14 bases between them. CDR3: CASGLVTRDSPGELFF. CDR3 DNA: TGTGCTAGTGGTTTGGTAACCCGGGACTCGCCCGGGGAGCTGTTTTTT.

J is TRBJ2-7 and V is TRBV10-1, with 10 bases that match TRBD2. The CDR3 is made up of 12 amino acids. Germline trimming cut 8 bases from V and 3 bases from J; bases unmatched to any gene: 1. Germline values: CDR1 WNHNN, CDR2 SYGVQD (reference sequence). The chain's CDR3 is CASASGGYEQYF. CDR3 bases: TGCGCCAGCGCTAGCGGGGGCTACGAGCAGTACTTC.

The chain combines TRBV19 with TRBJ1-2; possible D gene TRBD1, 6 bases. This CDR3 is built from 15 residues. CDR1 and CDR2 (germline): LNHDA, SQIVND (reference sequence). Trimming stripped 5 bases from V and 3 bases from J, with 16 bases between. CDR3 residues: CASSPGGQSYYGYTF. The CDR3 DNA reads TGTGCCAGTAGTCCCGGGGGGCAAAGCTACTATGGCTACACCTTC.

The chain combines TRBV7-9 with TRBJ1-6; no clear D gene. This CDR3 contains 17 residues. Germline CDR1 is SEHNR and CDR2 is FQNEAQ (reference sequence). Trimming took off 2 bases at V and 0 bases at J, with 11 bases between the two ends. CDR3 protein: CASSLSPPGSYNSPLHF. The CDR3 DNA is TGTGCCAGCAGCTTAAGCCCCCCGGGCTCCTATAATTCACCCCTCCACTTT.

This chain joins TRBV24-1 and TRBJ2-7; D is perhaps TRBD1 (6 bases). With 5 bases removed from V and 2 bases from J, the gap between germline ends came to 9 bases. The CDR3 totals 13 residues. CDR1 and CDR2 from the germline V gene are KGHDR and SFDVKD. The CDR3: CATSGGGTYEQYF. In DNA form, the CDR3 reads TGTGCCACCAGTGGAGGGGGAACCTACGAGCAGTACTTC.

The chain links TRBV5-1 to TRBJ2-7, with 9 bases matching TRBD1. The CDR3 has 13 residues. The trim removed 5 bases at V and 5 bases at J, leaving 5 bases unmatched. Germline V gives CDR1 SGHRS, CDR2 YFSETQ. CDR3 loop: CASRNRGPDEQYF. CDR3 sequence (DNA): TGCGCCAGCAGAAACAGGGGGCCGGACGAGCAGTACTTC.

The V and J genes are TRBV11-2 and TRBJ1-5, with a weak D call TRBD1 (6 bases). This CDR3 comprises 14 residues. CDR1 is SGHAT, CDR2 FQNNGV, per germline. With 1 base removed from V and 2 bases from J, the gap between germline ends came to 6 bases. The CDR3 DNA is TGTGCCAGCAGCTTAGCAGGGGGCAATCAGCCCCAGCATTTT. Translation gives CASSLAGGNQPQHF. Complete variable domain (other parts from reference TRBV11-2 and TRBJ1-5): EAGVAQSPRYKIIEKRQSVAFWCNPISGHATLYWYQQILGQGPKLLIQFQNNGVVDDSQLPKDRFSAERLKGVDSTLKIQPAKLEDSAVYLCASSLAGGNQPQHFGDGTRLSIL.

The CDR3, as DNA: TGTGCCAGCAGCCTAAGGGCGGGTCGCTATAATTCACCCCTCCACTTT. Translated, it gives CASSLRAGRYNSPLHF. The chain recombines TRBV7-3 with TRBJ1-6, with D hard to call. Germline V lookup: CDR1 SGHTA, CDR2 FQGTGA. Deletions cut 5 bases from V and 3 bases from J, with 14 bases between. The CDR3 contains 16 residues.

J is TRBJ2-7 and V is TRBV27; a weak D match, TRBD1 (5 bases). CDR3 length: 12 amino acids. V shed 2 bases and J shed 5 bases, with 7 bases lying between them. The germline gives CDR1 MNHEY, CDR2 SMNVEV (reference sequence). As DNA, the CDR3 is TGTGCCAGCAGTTTAAAGGGGAACGAGCAGTACTTC. This gives the protein CASSLKGNEQYF.

The chain couples TRBV5-1 to TRBJ2-5, with D perhaps matching TRBD2 (6 bases). This CDR3 spans 14 amino acids. Per germline, CDR1 SGHRS and CDR2 YFSETQ. Trimming pared 2 bases from V and 3 bases from J, leaving 11 bases between. The CDR3 protein is CASSFGGAEETQYF. The CDR3 bases are TGCGCCAGCAGCTTTGGAGGGGCTGAAGAGACCCAGTACTTC.

The rearrangement joins TRBV5-5 to TRBJ2-2; maybe TRBD2 (7 bases). V was trimmed by 0 bases and J by 0 bases, leaving 9 bases between them. Germline CDR1 reads SGHKS; CDR2 reads YYEKEE (reference sequence). This CDR3 is 16 amino acids long. The CDR3 loop is CASSLVGGANTGELFF. In DNA form, the CDR3 reads TGTGCCAGCAGCTTGGTAGGGGGGGCGAACACCGGGGAGCTGTTTTTT.

The CDR3 here is CAISDVPGGDEKLFF. The CDR3 DNA reads as TGTGCCATCAGTGACGTCCCGGGGGGGGATGAAAAACTGTTTTTT. The chain uses TRBV10-3 and TRBJ1-4, with a weak D call TRBD1 (5 bases). This CDR3 contains 15 residues. The V end lost 3 bases, the J end lost 6 bases, and 14 bases lay between the germline ends. Germline values: CDR1 ENHRY, CDR2 SYGVKD.

The genes are TRBV15 and TRBJ1-2; TRBD1 matches at 7 bases. There are 19 residues in the CDR3. Germline assignment: CDR1 LNHNV and CDR2 YYDKDF (reference sequence). The V gene end was trimmed by 0 bases and the J gene end by 4 bases; junction bases not matched to a gene: 17. The CDR3 DNA sequence: TGTGCCACCAGCAGAGATTTGGGGACCGCAGGGGGTTCCGGCTATGGCTACACCTTC. Its protein is CATSRDLGTAGGSGYGYTF.

CDR3 nucleotide sequence: TGTGCCACCAGCACAGGGGCCGCAGGTGGCTACACCTTC. Translating it yields CATSTGAAGGYTF. V and J are TRBV24-1 and TRBJ1-2; TRBD1 matches 7 bases. This CDR3 is 13 amino acids long. The V gene's germline CDR1 is KGHDR and CDR2 SFDVKD. After removal of 7 bases from V and 7 bases from J, the junction contained 8 bases not matched to a gene.

This clone showed up just once. The rearrangement links TRBV5-1 to TRBJ1-4; 8 bases align to TRBD1. Unmatched junction bases numbered 6, after V lost 0 bases and J lost 8 bases. The CDR3 contains 15 residues. Looked up from germline, CDR1 is SGHRS and CDR2 is YFSETQ. For the CDR3, the DNA is TGCGCCAGCAGCTTGGCCGGGACAGGACACGAAAAACTGTTTTTT. As protein: CASSLAGTGHEKLFF.

The chain carries TRBV7-3 and TRBJ1-1; TRBD1 might be the D (6 bases). This CDR3 spans 15 amino acids. Trimming removed 5 bases at V and 6 bases at J, with 19 bases between. The germline V gene encodes CDR1 SGHTA and CDR2 FQGTGA. The CDR3 sequence is CASSPGRGIMAEAFF. In DNA form, the CDR3 reads TGTGCCAGCAGCCCCGGCAGGGGAATTATGGCTGAAGCTTTCTTT.

The chain uses TRBV5-6 and TRBJ2-7; TRBD1 aligns across 8 bases. The V segment lost 4 bases and the J segment 2 bases; nucleotides outside the gene matches: 11. Germline CDR1 is SGHDT and CDR2 is YYEEEE. The CDR3 runs to 16 residues. The CDR3 coding sequence is TGTGCCAGCAGCCCGATACCCGGGACAGGAGCCTACGAGCAGTACTTC. Protein sequence: CASSPIPGTGAYEQYF.

The rearrangement uses TRBV19 and TRBJ1-5, with 10 bases lining up with TRBD1. The V segment lost 8 bases and the J segment 7 bases; nucleotides outside the gene matches: 8. Germline CDR1 reads LNHDA; CDR2 reads SQIVND (reference sequence). The CDR3 sequence is 14 residues long. The CDR3 sequence: CASAWTGGGQPQHF. The DNA for the CDR3 is TGTGCCAGTGCGTGGACAGGGGGAGGGCAGCCCCAGCATTTT.

The rearrangement joins TRBV11-2 to TRBJ1-1; D is perhaps TRBD1 (5 bases). V was trimmed by 1 base and J by 6 bases, leaving 6 bases between them. The CDR3 has 12 residues. CDR1 is SGHAT and CDR2 is FQNNGV in the germline V gene. Here the CDR3 DNA reads TGTGCCAGCAGCTTAGCAGGGCCTGAAGCTTTCTTT. It encodes CASSLAGPEAFF. Using reference TRBV11-2 and TRBJ1-1 for the parts outside the CDR3, the full variable domain is EAGVAQSPRYKIIEKRQSVAFWCNPISGHATLYWYQQILGQGPKLLIQFQNNGVVDDSQLPKDRFSAERLKGVDSTLKIQPAKLEDSAVYLCASSLAGPEAFFGQGTRLTVV.

The CDR3 protein is CASSTRTGSNQPQHF. CDR3 nucleotides: TGTGCCAGTAGTACCAGGACAGGGAGTAATCAGCCCCAGCATTTT. The V call is TRBV19, the J call TRBJ1-5, with TRBD1 matching 8 bases. V shed 4 bases, J shed 4 bases, and the junction held 6 bases outside the gene matches. From germline, CDR1 is LNHDA and CDR2 SQIVND (reference sequence). CDR3 length: 15 residues.

The CDR3 reads CASSQPPRSEQYF. Here the CDR3 DNA reads TGCGCCAGCAGCCAACCGCCGAGGTCCGAGCAGTACTTC. The rearrangement links TRBV4-1 to TRBJ2-7; D gene ambiguous. Germline CDR1 MGHRA, CDR2 YSYEKL. The V end lost 2 bases, the J end lost 6 bases, and 11 bases lay between the germline ends. CDR3 length: 13 residues.